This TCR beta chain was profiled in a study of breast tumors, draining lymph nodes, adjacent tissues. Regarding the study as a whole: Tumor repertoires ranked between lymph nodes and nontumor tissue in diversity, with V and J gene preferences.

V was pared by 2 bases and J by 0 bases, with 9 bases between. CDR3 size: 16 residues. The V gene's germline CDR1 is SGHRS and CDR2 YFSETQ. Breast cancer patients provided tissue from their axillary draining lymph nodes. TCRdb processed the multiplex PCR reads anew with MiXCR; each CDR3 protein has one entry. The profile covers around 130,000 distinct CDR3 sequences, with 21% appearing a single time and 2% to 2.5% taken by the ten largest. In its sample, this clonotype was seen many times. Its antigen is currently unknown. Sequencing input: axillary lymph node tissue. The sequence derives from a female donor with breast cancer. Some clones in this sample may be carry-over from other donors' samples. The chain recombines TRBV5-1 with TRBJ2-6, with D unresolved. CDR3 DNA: TGCGCCAGCAGCTTAGGGCACAACTCTGGGGCCAACGTCCTGACTTTC. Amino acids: CASSLGHNSGANVLTF.